Below are 27 T cell receptor beta chains sequenced from a single sample in a study of blood T cell repertoires in COVID-19 (dated by TCRdb to the early 2020s). Library preparation was by the immunoSEQ multiplex PCR assay. In TCRdb, the immuneACCESS table is reduced to in-frame sequences with V and J assigned. These tables do not hold every clone; where another copy was compared, an unresolved V gene accounts for under half, and the others remain unexplained. For this sample there are around 280,000 clones; roughly 90% appear just once. Of the sample, 1.5% to 2% falls within the top ten clones. The sample was PBMCs or T cells enriched from blood (not recorded which). Source of these receptors: a woman under 30 with acute COVID-19.

On this clone itself: The sample contains more than one DNA sequence encoding this CDR3. This sequence joins TRBV10-1 and TRBJ2-1, with 13 bases aligning to TRBD2. J gave up 4 bases and V 0 bases, and 0 bases lay outside the gene matches. This CDR3 contains 16 residues. From germline, CDR1 is WNHNN and CDR2 SYGVQD (reference sequence). CDR3 nucleotide sequence: TGCGCCAGCAGTGAGTCGGGACTAGCGGGGTACAATGAGCAGTTCTTC. This gives the protein CASSESGLAGYNEQFF.

The rearrangement joins TRBV28 to TRBJ1-4; TRBD1 might be the D (6 bases). Germline assignment: CDR1 MDHEN and CDR2 SYDVKM. The CDR3 has 15 amino acids. Deletions cut 5 bases from V and 3 bases from J, with 13 bases between. This chain's CDR3 is CASSAGTGPNEKLFF. For the CDR3, the DNA is TGTGCCAGCAGTGCGGGTACAGGGCCTAATGAAAAACTGTTTTTT.

This chain connects TRBV4-2 to TRBJ1-1; D is uncertain. V was pared by 0 bases and J by 0 bases, with 8 bases between. Germline assignment: CDR1 LGHNA and CDR2 YNFKEQ. The CDR3 has 15 amino acids. The DNA for the CDR3 is TGTGCCAGCAGCCAAGACGAGACAATGAACACTGAAGCTTTCTTT. Translating it yields CASSQDETMNTEAFF.

A few counts support this clone. The CDR3 region has the DNA TGTGCCAGTACATCCGGGACAGGGGAGGATCAGCCCCAGCATTTT. Amino acid sequence: CASTSGTGEDQPQHF. V is TRBV19 and J is TRBJ1-5; TRBD1 aligns across 10 bases. Germline CDR1 LNHDA, CDR2 SQIVND (reference sequence). The CDR3 has 15 amino acids. Trimming cost V 7 bases and J 5 bases; bases outside gene matches: 8.

The chain couples TRBV7-8 to TRBJ2-3, with 8 bases that match TRBD1. CDR1 and CDR2 (germline): SGHVS, FQNEAQ. The CDR3 is made up of 16 amino acids. The junction had 8 bases not matched to a gene; V was cut back by 5 bases and J by 1 base. The CDR3 loop reads CASSAQQGAGTDTQYF. DNA for the CDR3: TGTGCCAGCAGCGCCCAGCAGGGGGCAGGCACAGATACGCAGTATTTT.

The chain uses TRBV2 and TRBJ2-7, with D perhaps matching TRBD1 (6 bases). Trimming removed 0 bases at V and 2 bases at J, with 11 bases between. This CDR3 is 15 amino acids long. CDR1 is SNHLY and CDR2 is FYNNEI in the germline V gene. The CDR3 is CASSEATGPTYEQYF. The CDR3 DNA is TGTGCCAGCAGTGAAGCAACAGGGCCCACCTACGAGCAGTACTTC.

This clone was counted a single time. The J gene is TRBJ2-7, the V gene TRBV9, with D possibly being TRBD1 (5 bases). The CDR3 consists of 15 residues. Trimming stripped 0 bases from V and 0 bases from J, with 10 bases between. Germline CDR1 and CDR2: SGDLS and YYNGEE. The CDR3 reads CASSVGYRSSYEQYF. CDR3 coding DNA: TGTGCCAGCAGCGTAGGGTACAGGAGCTCCTACGAGCAGTACTTC.

V is TRBV11-3 and J is TRBJ2-3; 13 nucleotides agree with TRBD2. Germline CDR1 SGHNT, CDR2 YENEEA. With 5 bases clipped from V and 4 bases from J, the junction kept 6 bases outside the gene matches. This CDR3 has 16 residues. The CDR3 nucleotides read TGTGCCAGCAGCCCTCGGACTAGCGGGAGCGCAGATACGCAGTATTTT. The encoded protein is CASSPRTSGSADTQYF.

This sequence joins TRBV19 and TRBJ1-5, with D unresolved. This CDR3 comprises 14 residues. The V end lost 4 bases, the J end lost 2 bases, and 9 bases lay between the germline ends. The germline CDR1 and CDR2 sequences are LNHDA and SQIVND (reference sequence). CDR3 DNA sequence: TGTGCCAGTAGTAGCCGAGGTGGCAATCAGCCCCAGCATTTT. Translated, it gives CASSSRGGNQPQHF. The whole variable domain, filled in from reference TRBV19 and TRBJ1-5, reads DGGITQSPKYLFRKEGQNVTLSCEQNLNHDAMYWYRQDPGQGLRLIYYSQIVNDFQKGDIAEGYSVSREKKESFPLTVTSAQKNPTAFYLCASSSRGGNQPQHFGDGTRLSIL.

The chain recombines TRBV19 with TRBJ2-7; 8 bases fit TRBD2. CDR3 length: 13 amino acids. Trimming took 5 bases from V and 2 from J; bases not matched to a gene: 2. The germline V gene encodes CDR1 LNHDA and CDR2 SQIVND (reference sequence). The CDR3 DNA sequence: TGTGCCAGTAGTCCTAGCGGGCCCTACGAGCAGTACTTC. This codes for CASSPSGPYEQYF. Looking up the rest from reference TRBV19 and TRBJ2-7 gives the full variable domain: DGGITQSPKYLFRKEGQNVTLSCEQNLNHDAMYWYRQDPGQGLRLIYYSQIVNDFQKGDIAEGYSVSREKKESFPLTVTSAQKNPTAFYLCASSPSGPYEQYFGPGTRLTVT.

Turning to this clone: Germline is not matched at one junction end, which may reflect a read error. This sequence joins TRBV5-4 and TRBJ2-2, with D perhaps TRBD1 (6 bases). Germline CDR1 and CDR2: SGHNT and YYREEE (reference sequence). This CDR3 is built from 13 residues. CDR3 loop: CASSFGAVGGLFF. The CDR3 DNA follows: TGTGCCAGCAGCTTTGGCGCAGTAGGGGGGCTGTTTTTT.

The V and J genes are TRBV19 and TRBJ2-3; TRBD2 matches 9 bases. CDR3 length equals 17 residues. Germline CDR1 is LNHDA and CDR2 is SQIVND (reference sequence). The V and J ends lost 3 bases and 3 bases, in that order; junction bases with no gene match: 10. The CDR3 loop is CASSILWAGGPTDTQYF. The CDR3, as DNA: TGTGCCAGTAGTATTTTATGGGCGGGAGGGCCTACAGATACGCAGTATTTT.

The CDR3 region has the DNA TGCGCCAGCAGCCACCGGGACACAGCCTACGAGCAGTACTTC. Translated: CASSHRDTAYEQYF. The rearrangement joins TRBV4-1 to TRBJ2-7; D is perhaps TRBD1 (6 bases). The CDR3 loop spans 14 amino acids. V lost 3 bases, J lost 2 bases, and 11 bases lay in between. Germline loops: CDR1 MGHRA, CDR2 YSYEKL.

This clone was detected once. V usage is TRBV27 and J usage is TRBJ1-6, with D possibly TRBD1 on 5 matching bases. The CDR3 extends over 12 amino acids. Germline CDR1 reads MNHEY; CDR2 reads SMNVEV (reference sequence). Trimming took off 5 bases at V and 6 bases at J, with 5 bases between the two ends. CDR3 coding DNA: TGTGCCAGCAGTGACAGTAATTCACCCCTCCACTTT. It encodes CASSDSNSPLHF.

The count of this clone is one. V gene TRBV5-1 combines with J gene TRBJ2-1; 7 nucleotides match TRBD1. Germline-derived CDR1 and CDR2 are SGHRS and YFSETQ. Unmatched junction bases numbered 6, after V lost 0 bases and J lost 6 bases. The CDR3 is 15 amino acids. This chain's CDR3 is CASSLEKTGINEQFF. In nucleotides, the CDR3 is TGCGCCAGCAGCTTGGAAAAGACAGGGATCAATGAGCAGTTCTTC.

V and J are TRBV5-1 and TRBJ2-4, with 9 bases matching TRBD1. This CDR3 has 16 residues. Germline lookup yields CDR1 SGHRS and CDR2 YFSETQ. J lost 0 bases, V lost 4 bases, and 5 bases had no gene match. CDR3 DNA sequence: TGCGCCAGCAGCCCGGACAGGGGTTTAGCCAAAAACATTCAGTACTTC. This encodes CASSPDRGLAKNIQYF. The variable domain in full, with the rest retrieved from reference TRBV5-1 and TRBJ2-4, is KAGVTQTPRYLIKTRGQQVTLSCSPISGHRSVSWYQQTPGQGLQFLFEYFSETQRNKGNFPGRFSGRQFSNSRSEMNVSTLELGDSALYLCASSPDRGLAKNIQYFGAGTRLSVL.

The chain couples TRBV7-9 to TRBJ1-1; D is undetermined. The germline V gene has CDR1 SEHNR and CDR2 FQNEAQ (reference sequence). V gave up 1 base and J gave up 6 bases, with 9 bases separating them. CDR3 length equals 13 residues. CDR3 in amino acids: CASSLVMEAEAFF. In nucleotides, the CDR3 is TGTGCCAGCAGCTTAGTAATGGAGGCTGAAGCTTTCTTT.

The chain carries TRBV4-2 and TRBJ2-1; 7 bases agree with TRBD2. J was trimmed by 2 bases and V by 1 base; bases with no gene match: 11. Germline assignment: CDR1 LGHNA and CDR2 YNFKEQ. The CDR3 has 18 residues. CDR3 sequence reads: CASSQAAGGRKAYNEQFF. As DNA, the CDR3 is TGTGCCAGCAGCCAAGCGGCCGGCGGGAGAAAGGCCTACAATGAGCAGTTCTTC.

The chain links TRBV3-1 (or the pseudogene TRBV3-2) to TRBJ2-5; 8 nucleotides line up with TRBD1. CDR3 length: 13 amino acids. CDR1 and CDR2 (germline): LGHDT, YNNKEL (reference sequence). Trimming at V came to 7 bases and at J to 1 base, leaving 2 bases not matched to a gene. The CDR3 DNA reads TGTGCCAGCAAACAGGGGGGCCAAGAGACCCAGTACTTC. This gives the protein CASKQGGQETQYF.

There are a few counts of this clone. The chain couples TRBV6-1 to TRBJ1-1; D is uncertain. V shed 2 bases and J shed 6 bases, with 13 bases lying between them. Germline V gene data show CDR1 as MNHNS and CDR2 as SASEGT. This CDR3 comprises 14 residues. The DNA of the CDR3 is TGTGCCAGCAGTGAATTTTCAGGTCGCGCTGAAGCTTTCTTT. Amino acids: CASSEFSGRAEAFF.

Only a few counts were recorded for this clone. The chain combines TRBV7-2 with TRBJ1-5, with 7 bases matching TRBD1. The germline V gene encodes CDR1 SGHTA and CDR2 FQGNSA. J was trimmed by 4 bases and V by 5 bases; bases with no gene match: 2. The CDR3 totals 13 residues. The CDR3 sequence: CASSPTGNQPQHF. CDR3 nucleotide sequence: TGTGCCAGCAGCCCGACAGGGAATCAGCCCCAGCATTTT.

CDR3: CASSFAGGGYGYTF. The CDR3 DNA reads as TGTGCCAGCAGCTTCGCAGGCGGGGGCTATGGCTACACCTTC. V usage is TRBV7-9 and J usage is TRBJ1-2; tentatively, D is TRBD1 (5 bases). Germline V gene data show CDR1 as SEHNR and CDR2 as FQNEAQ (reference sequence). The CDR3 extends over 14 amino acids. Trimming pared 3 bases from V and 4 bases from J, leaving 12 bases between.

The chain combines TRBV29-1 with TRBJ1-1; no definite D call. CDR1 is SQVTM, CDR2 ANQGSEA, per germline. The length of the CDR3 is 13 residues. Trimming pared 3 bases from V and 0 bases from J, leaving 8 bases between. The CDR3 bases are TGCAGCGTTGAGAACAGACTGAACACTGAAGCTTTCTTT. Its translation is CSVENRLNTEAFF.

The chain combines TRBV9 with TRBJ2-1, with TRBD2 identical over 11 bases. Germline assignment: CDR1 SGDLS and CDR2 YYNGEE. This CDR3 comprises 15 residues. Trimming took 4 bases from V and 4 from J; bases not matched to a gene: 4. CDR3 nucleotides: TGTGCCAGCAGCCCTCGGACTAGCGGGTACAATGAGCAGTTCTTC. It encodes CASSPRTSGYNEQFF.

The gene calls are TRBV27 and TRBJ2-1; no reliable D call. The CDR3 runs to 11 residues. From germline, CDR1 is MNHEY and CDR2 SMNVEV (reference sequence). Trimming removed 5 bases from V and 5 bases from J, with 4 bases in between. CDR3 residues: CASSANNEQFF. CDR3 DNA: TGTGCCAGCAGTGCGAACAATGAGCAGTTCTTC.

This clone was counted between two and nine times. The same CDR3 also results from other DNA sequences found in this sample. J is TRBJ1-1 and V is TRBV7-3; D is possibly TRBD1 (5 bases). CDR3 length: 13 amino acids. Between the trimmed V and J ends, which lost 3 bases and 3 bases, there was a span of 8 bases. The germline CDR1 and CDR2 sequences are SGHTA and FQGTGA. Here the CDR3 reads CASSFGGDTEAFF. DNA of the CDR3: TGTGCCAGCAGCTTCGGGGGTGACACTGAAGCTTTCTTT.

The chain employs TRBV4-3 and TRBJ1-1; D unclear. Per germline, CDR1 LGHNA and CDR2 YSLEER. V lost 1 base and J 3 bases, leaving 12 bases between the germline ends. This CDR3 has 15 amino acids. The chain's CDR3 is CASSQGPGTDTEAFF. DNA of the CDR3: TGCGCCAGCAGCCAAGGTCCAGGAACGGACACTGAAGCTTTCTTT.